This T cell receptor (beta chain) was found in a study of blood T cell repertoires in COVID-19. Study-wide background: Both acute and convalescent COVID-19 samples were obtained from the United States, Italy and Spain. T cells, B-cell-depleted T cells, or PBMCs provided the cDNA or gDNA that served as material.

V dropped 5 bases and J dropped 4 bases, with 14 bases sitting between them. The CDR3 is made up of 13 amino acids. Germline CDR1 GTSNPN, CDR2 SVGIG (reference sequence). Repertoires were generated with immunoSEQ multiplex PCR, while TCRdb's copy carries only in-frame clones and drops some. The sample has 150,000 to 200,000 clones; 84% are singletons. The TCR was taken from a woman between 65 and 79 years old with COVID-19, enrolled during active disease. V is TRBV30 and J is TRBJ2-5; D is perhaps TRBD2 (7 bases). The specimen was peripheral blood. This CDR3 reads CAWVKGGGETQYF. CDR3 coding DNA: TGTGCCTGGGTTAAGGGGGGGGGAGAGACCCAGTACTTC.